This T cell receptor beta chain was identified in a study of T-cell memory formation after mild COVID-19 (dated by TCRdb to 2020 to 2022). The study in broad terms: TCR sequence clusters from the two donors were found to be largely donor specific. In two donors, T-cell clones that expanded and contracted after mild COVID-19 were tracked by sequencing TCRalpha and TCRbeta repertoires over time. The cohort comprised two young, previously healthy adult volunteers, one female and one male.

TCRdb records Illumina NovaSeq 6000 as the sequencer. TCRalpha and TCRbeta cDNA libraries were built by 5'RACE with constant-segment primers, adding sample barcodes and unique molecular identifiers. Trizol reagent was used to extract RNA from every sample. Amplification of the libraries took two PCR steps, and the second step added a second sample barcode plus Illumina TruSeq adapters. The libraries were sequenced on an Illumina NovaSeq using 2 x 150 bp paired-end reads. In the original analysis: The reads were demultiplexed and collapsed into UMI-guided consensus sequences using migec v1.2.7. Using mixcr v2.1.11, the UMI consensuses were aligned to TRA and TRB V and J templates and assembled into clonotypes. A clonotype was counted as expanded or contracted only when both edgeR and NoisET called the clonotype significant, with the noise models trained on biological replicates. For edgeR calls, the cutoffs were a false discovery rate-adjusted p below 0.01 and a log2 fold-change threshold of 1. As an exploratory analysis of dynamics, PCA with hierarchical clustering was applied to max-normalized trajectories of the 1000 most abundant clonotypes. The CD4 or CD8 phenotype of responding clones was assigned using the separately sequenced CD4+ and CD8+ repertoires. The raw public data were reprocessed by TCRdb itself: fastp quality trimming at Q25, MiXCR clonotype calling, in-frame beta chains only. For every CDR3 protein sequence, its rows merge into one entry that carries the most common genes and DNA. The authors' filters were not applied to this entry. Within this sample are 550,000 to 700,000 distinct CDR3 sequences, with approximately 15% of them counted one time only. The ten largest clonotypes hold approximately 8.1% of the sample.

Ficoll-Paque density gradient centrifugation was used to isolate PBMCs. Comment on this clonotype: Its antigen is not yet known. Per-nucleotide qualities are absent, and no much larger clonotype sits a single base away.

What the authors observed across the whole study: SARS-CoV-2 specificity of the second-wave clones peaking on day 37 was not confirmed. The study covered only a couple of mild cases, and larger cohorts including severe cases with pre-infection samples were considered necessary. Contracting CD4+ clones were located mainly in the CM and EM memory subsets, whereas CD8+ clones were found to be enriched in EMRA. Clones contracting from day 15 to 85 had balanced CD4/CD8 phenotypes, while a second wave expanding from day 15 to 37 was biased towards CD4+. Some responding clones were detected in pre-infection memory, which suggested that pre-existing cross-reactive memory T cells had joined the SARS-CoV-2 response.

The clonotype originates from an adult woman who had mild COVID-19 (a few samples of this study predate the infection). The sample titles of this study are shuffled in the database, so cell type and time point are left out; the donor was told from shared clones. Sequenced sample: PBMCs or a T cell subset sorted from them (not recorded which).

The sequenced DNA: TGCAGCGTTGAAGGCAACAGGCAAGAGACCCAGTACTTC. This is translated as CSVEGNRQETQYF. The chain employs TRBV29-1 and TRBJ2-5; the D gene is possibly TRBD1, with 5 bases matching. The germline V gene specifies SQVTM as CDR1 and ANQGSEA as CDR2. Cut back by 1 base and 2 bases, the V and J ends lie 8 bases apart. The CDR3 holds 13 amino acids from the cysteine to the phenylalanine. The retained sequence is limited to the CDR3, 39 bases, with the frame set at the first base.